The source of this TCR beta chain is a study of shared clonotypes between healthy human individuals. Some 30,000 T cell genomes (around 190 ng DNA) went into each sorted-subset replicate. Generated by immunoSEQ multiplex PCR, the TCRdb table keeps only in-frame clones and is missing some. The sample has over a million clones, approximately 72% seen once; the top ten hold about 1.5%. This clone occurred once. Antigen: not known. Study outcomes and limitations: There were few donors, and this limited the genetic and exposure-history diversity represented. Clonotypes shared by all four donors outscored non-shared clonotypes in generation probability.

The germline V gene has CDR1 MRHNA and CDR2 SNTAGT. This CDR3 region has 14 residues. Trimming took 3 bases from V and 4 from J, leaving 12 bases between them. The chain employs TRBV6-4 and TRBJ1-1; D call uncertain. The clonotype originates from a young man in good health. The sequenced sample consisted of memory CD4+ T cells sorted from blood. Subset described: CD45RA-negative fraction. The CDR3 loop reads CASSEWEAGTEAFF. In DNA form, the CDR3 reads TGTGCCAGCAGTGAGTGGGAAGCAGGCACTGAAGCTTTCTTT.